This T cell receptor beta chain is from a study of cytomegalovirus exposure and HLA in healthy donors. Looking at the study overall: As released early, the data held approximately 80 million unique TCRs from HLA-typed donors. Study-level points and caveats: Later analysis found that TCR beta chains associated with HLA were more clonally expanded than other, equally common chains. In a later analysis, several top co-occurrence clusters appeared linked to parvovirus B19, influenza, CMV and Epstein-Barr virus.

Concerning this clone: Its antigen remains unidentified.

CDR1 and CDR2 from the germline V gene are SGHTA and FQGNSA. Germline trimming cut 5 bases from V and 5 bases from J; bases unmatched to any gene: 7. This CDR3 is 14 amino acids long. 13 Jbeta primers and 60 Vbeta primers were used for the PCR. TCRdb's table, derived via immunoSEQ multiplex PCR, lists solely in-frame clones and lacks some. The sample contains about 130,000 clones, 70% to 85% of which appear only once. The chain couples TRBV7-2 to TRBJ2-7, with TRBD1 matching over 9 bases. The specimen was PBMCs. The clonotype originates from a woman aged 18 to 35 in good health and CMV-seropositive. The CDR3 bases are TGTGCCAGCAGCACGACAGGGGGAGAAGACGAGCAGTACTTC. This encodes CASSTTGGEDEQYF.